These 19 T cell receptor beta chains were all obtained from the same sample, sequenced in a study of blood T cells in healthy people across ages. A J-beta primer mix and a sample-barcoded 5' primer were used in a second PCR of about 7 to 12 cycles. TCRdb called the 5' RACE reads again in MiXCR, with one record for every CDR3 protein. The sample holds 1.5 million to 1.9 million distinct CDR3 sequences, about 42% seen once. The sample was blood. The origin of the receptors is a woman between 18 and 29 years old in good health.

The chain links TRBV5-1 to TRBJ2-7; D may correspond to TRBD1 or TRBD2 (5 bases each). The CDR3 loop spans 14 amino acids. The V end was cut by 9 bases, the J end by 0 bases, with 16 bases between. Germline CDR1 reads SGHRS; CDR2 reads YFSETQ. The CDR3 loop reads CATKRDGFSYEQYF. Here the CDR3 DNA reads TGCGCCACCAAGAGGGACGGTTTCTCCTACGAGCAGTACTTC.

This clonotype was found many times. V gene TRBV2 combines with J gene TRBJ2-1; D may be TRBD1 or TRBD2 (5 bases each). The V end lost 3 bases, the J end lost 4 bases, and 10 bases lay between the germline ends. The CDR3 runs to 14 residues. CDR1 and CDR2 (germline): SNHLY, FYNNEI. In DNA, the CDR3 is TGTGCCAGCAGTGACCGGGGCAGTTACAATGAGCAGTTCTTC. This encodes CASSDRGSYNEQFF.

This clonotype has only a few counts. The V and J genes are TRBV20-1 and TRBJ2-5, with 9 bases that match TRBD1. The J call could be wrong; TRBJ2-7 is a better fit for the DNA end. Germline loops: CDR1 DFQATT, CDR2 SNEGSKA (reference sequence). The CDR3 length is 12 residues. The CDR3: CSATGQGCEQYF. CDR3 DNA sequence: TGCAGTGCTACGGGACAGGGATGCGAGCAGTACTTC.

This clonotype was picked up one time. The chain recombines TRBV11-2 with TRBJ2-4; possibly TRBD1 for D (5 bases). The CDR3 extends over 16 amino acids. Germline loops: CDR1 SGHAT, CDR2 FQNNGV. V shed 0 bases and J shed 0 bases, with 9 bases lying between them. The chain's CDR3 is CASSLDTGIAKNIQYF. The CDR3 bases are TGTGCCAGCAGCTTAGATACAGGAATAGCCAAAAACATTCAGTACTTC.

CDR3 region: CASSYRGYNQPQHF. CDR3 nucleotides: TGTGCCAGCAGTTACAGGGGATACAATCAGCCCCAGCATTTT. The rearrangement links TRBV27 to TRBJ1-5, with 7 bases that match TRBD1. V was clipped by 4 bases and J by 3 bases; unmatched bases: 3. The CDR3 covers 14 residues. Germline CDR1 MNHEY, CDR2 SMNVEV (reference sequence).

This chain links TRBV6-5 with TRBJ2-5; D is perhaps TRBD1 (7 bases). The CDR3 spans 14 residues. The germline gives CDR1 MNHEY, CDR2 SVGAGI. V dropped 1 base and J dropped 4 bases, with 10 bases sitting between them. The CDR3 nucleotides are TGTGCCAGCAGTTACTACAGGGGAGGAGAGACCCAGTACTTC. This codes for CASSYYRGGETQYF.

The genes are TRBV28 and TRBJ2-7; the match to TRBD1 covers 8 bases. This CDR3 comprises 16 residues. Per the germline V gene, CDR1 is MDHEN and CDR2 is SYDVKM. The V and J ends lost 5 bases and 1 base, in that order; junction bases with no gene match: 10. Written as DNA, the CDR3 is TGTGCCAGCAGTCCGCGGACAGGGCCTCCTTCCTACGAGCAGTACTTC. Encoded protein: CASSPRTGPPSYEQYF.

This clonotype was seen only a few times. This chain joins TRBV20-1 and TRBJ1-6; 10 bases line up with TRBD1. V gave up 6 bases and J gave up 5 bases; unmatched junction bases: 7. This CDR3 is 15 amino acids long. Looked up from germline, CDR1 is DFQATT and CDR2 is SNEGSKA (reference sequence). The CDR3 nucleotides are TGCAGTGCCAGGGGACAGGGGACCCATAATTCACCCCTCCACTTT. As protein: CSARGQGTHNSPLHF.

The DNA for the CDR3 is TGTGCCAGCAGCCGCTCGGGGGGTGGGTACTACAATGAGCAGTTCTTC. Encoded protein: CASSRSGGGYYNEQFF. This sequence joins TRBV7-9 and TRBJ2-1, with TRBD2 matching over 7 bases. The length of the CDR3 is 16 residues. The J segment lost 3 bases and the V segment lost 5 bases, leaving 10 bases of the junction unmatched. Germline CDR1 and CDR2: SEHNR and FQNEAQ (reference sequence).

The chain links TRBV4-2 to TRBJ1-4; unclear D gene. This CDR3 contains 16 residues. Germline V gives CDR1 LGHNA, CDR2 YNFKEQ. V lost 1 base and J 0 bases, leaving 9 bases between the germline ends. The CDR3 DNA reads TGTGCCAGCAGCCAAGGGACCGTCGCAACTAATGAAAAACTGTTTTTT. Translation: CASSQGTVATNEKLFF.

This clonotype was found a few times. The V gene is TRBV7-9, the J gene TRBJ2-5; 9 nucleotides match TRBD2. The CDR3 consists of 15 residues. CDR1 SEHNR and CDR2 FQNEAQ come from the germline V gene (reference sequence). The ends lost 5 bases at V and 1 base at J; junction bases unmatched: 5. The CDR3 is CASSIRSGGQETQYF. The CDR3 DNA reads as TGTGCCAGCAGCATCCGTAGCGGGGGCCAAGAGACCCAGTACTTC.

V usage is TRBV12-3 or TRBV12-4 and J usage is TRBJ2-4; D ambiguous. Trimming pared 7 bases from V and 1 base from J, leaving 11 bases between. This CDR3 region has 14 residues. The CDR3 nucleotides are TGTGCCAGCAACTACCGAGGCGCCAAAAACATTCAGTACTTC. It translates to CASNYRGAKNIQYF.

J is TRBJ1-1 and V is TRBV27; possible D gene TRBD1, 6 bases. Trimming removed 2 bases at V and 9 bases at J, with 16 bases between. Germline CDR1 is MNHEY and CDR2 is SMNVEV (reference sequence). The CDR3 is made up of 14 amino acids. The CDR3 spells CASSLAGEEGKAFF. In DNA form, the CDR3 reads TGTGCCAGCAGTTTAGCAGGGGAGGAGGGGAAAGCTTTCTTT.

This clonotype was counted a few times. This sequence joins TRBV10-3 and TRBJ2-5, with D tentatively TRBD2 (5 bases). The CDR3 sequence is 12 residues long. The ends were cut back, 8 bases at V and 2 bases at J, with 9 bases in the middle. Germline V gene sequence: CDR1 ENHRY, CDR2 SYGVKD. The CDR3 nucleotides read TGTGCCATCGCCGAGGGTCAAGAGACCCAGTACTTC. This encodes CAIAEGQETQYF.

The chain combines TRBV29-1 with TRBJ1-2, with unresolved D. Germline CDR1 SQVTM, CDR2 ANQGSEA. Trimming shortened V by 7 bases and J by 2 bases, and 8 bases separated the two germline ends. The CDR3 is 11 amino acids. The CDR3 sequence: CSGIQNYGYTF. DNA of the CDR3: TGCAGCGGTATACAGAACTATGGCTACACCTTC.

This clonotype was counted a few times. This chain links TRBV4-1 with TRBJ1-1; 7 bases align to TRBD1. V gave up 0 bases and J gave up 0 bases; unmatched junction bases: 7. The germline CDR1 and CDR2 sequences are MGHRA and YSYEKL. There are 17 residues in the CDR3. This CDR3 reads CASSQEAGGYMNTEAFF. DNA of the CDR3: TGCGCCAGCAGCCAAGAGGCAGGGGGTTACATGAACACTGAAGCTTTCTTT.

The chain uses TRBV5-8 and TRBJ2-2; D ambiguous. Trimming stripped 1 base from V and 7 bases from J, with 11 bases between. The length of the CDR3 is 14 residues. Germline V gene data show CDR1 as SGHTS and CDR2 as YDEGEE. The CDR3 spells CASSLLPYGGELFF. CDR3 DNA: TGTGCCAGCAGCTTGCTACCGTACGGCGGGGAGCTGTTTTTT.

The V and J genes are TRBV28 and TRBJ2-1; tentatively, D is TRBD1 (5 bases). This CDR3 spans 14 amino acids. Per germline, CDR1 MDHEN and CDR2 SYDVKM. V lost 8 bases, J lost 4 bases, and 15 bases lay in between. CDR3 sequence: CASLGRTPYNEQFF. The DNA of the CDR3 is TGTGCCAGCTTGGGGCGGACACCTTACAATGAGCAGTTCTTC.

In DNA form, the CDR3 reads TGTGCCAGTAGTATCGCCGACAGGGGCCCCGAGCAGTACTTC. This encodes CASSIADRGPEQYF. This chain joins TRBV19 and TRBJ2-7, with 8 bases fitting TRBD1. The CDR3 extends over 14 amino acids. The germline gives CDR1 LNHDA, CDR2 SQIVND (reference sequence). Trimming took 3 bases from V and 6 from J; bases not matched to a gene: 7.